This T cell receptor (beta chain) comes out of a study of regulatory T cells in long-lasting Graves disease listed by TCRdb under 2021. Broadly, across the study: In the newly diagnosed Graves' disease group, patients had been taking antithyroid drugs for less than 3 months. Patients with persistent Graves' disease were compared with patients with newly diagnosed Graves' disease using TCR sequencing and RNA sequencing of peripheral blood. A total of about 33 samples underwent TCR sequencing: roughly 13 from persistent and roughly 20 from newly diagnosed Graves' disease patients. The study was conducted in China and was registered as a clinical trial.

This clonotype has at least ten counts. Its binding antigen is unknown. No much larger clone exists at a distance of one base, and base qualities are not known. The label giving this sample's time point can be read as: newly diagnosed GD, antithyroid drugs for less than 3 months. For both TCR sequencing and RNA sequencing, RNA was extracted from PBMCs in TRIzol. Graves' disease was diagnosed according to American Thyroid Association guidelines. Patients for the study were recruited at an endocrinology department in Xi'an, China. From each patient, approximately 10 milliliters of peripheral blood was collected into an EDTA anticoagulant tube. Ficoll Paque Plus density gradient separation was used to isolate PBMCs, and no further T cell sorting was performed. An Agilent 2100 Bioanalyzer and agarose gel were used to assess RNA quality, and a NanoDrop 2000 was used to measure RNA concentration. Library creation used multiplex PCR. The instrument given in TCRdb is Illumina HiSeq 4000. iRepertoire HTBI primers and Arm-PCR amplification of CDR3 regions were used to construct TCR beta libraries. PCR products were gel purified before sequencing. Per the source publication's procedure: Across samples, 60 to 80 TRBV and around 15 TRBJ segments were identified and used for gene usage analysis of CDR3 amino acid clonotypes. Filtered high-quality paired reads were merged into contigs using COPE and FqMerger. BLAST was used to align contigs to the IMGT TRBV, TRBD and TRBJ reference genes, and CDR3 was defined following IMGT. Clonotypes above 0.1% frequency were classified as highly expanded clones. Shannon entropy served as the measure of repertoire diversity, while the Gini coefficient captured V-J evenness. Clonotypes shared by more than one individual were considered public. TCRdb handled the public reads itself, with Q25 trimming in fastp and clone calling in MiXCR, and kept productive beta chains. One record per CDR3 amino acid sequence lists the most common genes and DNA. The V and J calls here are based on TCRdb, not the publication. This sample comprises approximately 460,000 distinct CDR3 sequences, about a sixth of them detected only once. Clones ranked in the top ten supply over 8.5% of the sample.

Summary of the overall study and its limitations: The authors noted that the small sample size was a limitation that may lower accuracy. Persistent patients shared more public clonotypes among themselves (around 2,500) than newly diagnosed patients did (about 970). Because the primary lesion, thyroid tissue, could not be accessed, the study looked at peripheral blood alone. Compared with newly diagnosed patients, persistent Graves' disease patients had lower TCR Shannon entropy and fewer highly expanded clones, which suggests clonal expansion. Only the TCR beta chain was sequenced and analyzed. TRBV28, TRBJ1-2 and TRBJ2-5 were preferentially used in persistent disease, while TRBV20-1 and TRBJ2-1 were favored in newly diagnosed disease.

As encoded in the germline V gene, CDR1 is KGHSH while CDR2 is LQKENI. Compared with germline, V lacks 4 bases and J lacks 3 bases; bases without a gene match: 6. The CDR3 holds 15 amino acids from the cysteine to the phenylalanine. The DNA shown is the 45-base CDR3, in frame from base 1. These same data were also listed under a study on T cells in Graves' hyperthyroidism and ophthalmopathy. The second paper further reports: A patient counted as having stable Graves' hyperthyroidism if no progression to ophthalmopathy occurred over 18 months of follow-up. Hyperthyroidism patients were aged 18 to 65 years and newly diagnosed, with disease duration of less than 2 months. Any patient with an uncontrolled infection, another autoimmune disease, pregnancy or lactation was excluded. Diagnoses were based on clinical symptoms, serum thyroxine and TRAb, thyroid ultrasound and orbital computed tomography. For the first round of RT-PCR on the TCR CDR3, the HTBI primer set was used together with the Qiagen OneStep RT-PCR kit. Most expanded thyroid clonotypes (frequency above 0.001) were also detected in blood, a finding suggesting that blood repertoires may reflect thyroid immune responses. A model built on a 13 V-J signature distinguished ophthalmopathy from stable hyperthyroidism, reaching around 87% sensitivity and around 81% specificity in cross-validation and 80%/75% in testing. In validation, progression to ophthalmopathy was predicted by the model with roughly 71% sensitivity and around 76% specificity, a median of about 6.4 months before onset. To identify TCR V-J signatures that set the groups apart, the researchers used a discovery cohort of 95 to 100 patients, made up of 40 to 45 with Graves' ophthalmopathy and about 60 with stable Graves' hyperthyroidism. Whether ophthalmopathy could be predicted prospectively was tested in an independent validation cohort made up of roughly 19 hyperthyroidism patients plus 17 patients who later progressed to ophthalmopathy. The roughly 90 discovery patients were divided at random into training and test sets in a 7:3 ratio. The study also compared thyroid tissue and blood T-cell repertoires from 6 or 7 Graves' hyperthyroidism patients. Once sampling was done, hyperthyroidism patients were given methimazole at a starting dose of 30 mg daily, whereas ophthalmopathy patients were given high-dose intravenous methylprednisolone. Libraries were constructed in a second round of multiplex PCR, after which size selection and purification were performed. The libraries were sequenced on an Illumina HiSeq2000 using paired-end 100 bp reads. SOAPnuke was used to process the raw data, removing reads that contained adapters or uncalled bases, had a mean Phred below 15, or lacked an exact match to the constant primer or identifier. High-quality paired reads were merged with COPE v1.2.5, and unique nucleotide sequences were defined as clonotypes. Clonotypes were aligned to IMGT TRBV, TRBD and TRBJ reference segments using MiTCR v1.1. The analysis included only V-J combinations with a frequency above 0.0001, which together covered 99% to 99.2% of the repertoires. The TCS score was defined as F50 (clonal expansion) divided by E x V (chaos), with BLOSUM62-based TCRdist calculated between CDR3 peptides within each V-J. Welch's t-statistics and random forest reduced fewer than 550 V-J features to 10 to 15, which were used in a naive Bayes classifier (R e1071). No statistical method was used to fix the sample size in advance, and group allocation was not hidden from the investigators. The paper reports TCR Vbeta CDR3 sequencing of 140 or so peripheral blood samples: 40 to 45 ophthalmopathy, around 80 hyperthyroidism and around 17 progressor patients.

The chain is made from TRBV18 and TRBJ1-5, with TRBD1 matching 7 junction bases. The sequenced sample was peripheral blood mononuclear cells (PBMCs), obtained at new diagnosis, from a patient treated with antithyroid drugs. This clonotype originated in a woman aged 25 to 39 with Graves disease. Donor details come from another sample of the same person, matched by shared clones. The CDR3 protein: CASSRGTVPNQPQHF. The DNA sequence is given as TGTGCCAGCTCACGCGGGACAGTTCCCAATCAGCCCCAGCATTTT.